The clone carrying this T cell receptor (beta chain) was counted once. Its antigen is not identified. These data originate in a study of T cell responses to AZD1222 COVID-19 vaccine. Notes on the study in general: Regions 160-218 and 743-854 held dominance among vaccine-associated CD4 TCRs, which spanned spike. Donors skewed white British and female; clonal diversity was possibly underestimated. After two AZD1222 doses, spike-specific TCR breadth and depth rose versus day 0.

V lost 5 bases and J lost 1, with 15 bases in between. This CDR3 is built from 16 residues. Germline assignment: CDR1 SGHNT and CDR2 YENEEA. Libraries were prepared by immunoSEQ multiplex PCR; TCRdb keeps only in-frame clonotypes and omits some of them. This sample has tens of thousands of clones, with roughly 85% found just once. This chain uses TRBV11-3 with TRBJ2-1, with D perhaps given as TRBD1 or TRBD2 (6 bases each). This clonotype originated in an adult in good health. The material sequenced was peripheral blood, taken on day 0 of AZD1222 vaccination. CDR3 coding DNA: TGTGCCAGCAGCAAGGGGGGCTTAATTTCCTACAATGAGCAGTTCTTC. Translation: CASSKGGLISYNEQFF. Together with reference TRBV11-3 and TRBJ2-1, the CDR3 gives the full variable domain: EAGVVQSPRYKIIEKKQPVAFWCNPISGHNTLYWYLQNLGQGPELLIRYENEEAVDDSQLPKDRFSAERLKGVDSTLKIQPAELGDSAVYLCASSKGGLISYNEQFFGPGTRLTVL.